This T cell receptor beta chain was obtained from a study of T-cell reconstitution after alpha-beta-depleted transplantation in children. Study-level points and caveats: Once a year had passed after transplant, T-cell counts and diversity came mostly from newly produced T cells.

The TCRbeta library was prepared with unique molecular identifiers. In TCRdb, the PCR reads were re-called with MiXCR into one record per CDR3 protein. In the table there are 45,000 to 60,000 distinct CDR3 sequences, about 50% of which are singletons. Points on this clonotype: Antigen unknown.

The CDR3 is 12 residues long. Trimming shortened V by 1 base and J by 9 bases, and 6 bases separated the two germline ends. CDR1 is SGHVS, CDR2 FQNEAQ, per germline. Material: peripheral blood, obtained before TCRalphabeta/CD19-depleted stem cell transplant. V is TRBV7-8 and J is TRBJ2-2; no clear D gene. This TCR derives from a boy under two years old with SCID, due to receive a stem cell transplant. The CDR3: CASSLVGRELFF. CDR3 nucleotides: TGTGCCAGCAGCTTAGTGGGGAGGGAGCTGTTTTTT.